A selection of T cell receptor beta chains follows, all from one sample in a study of T cells in Graves' hyperthyroidism and ophthalmopathy. TCRdb re-analysed the multiplex PCR reads in MiXCR, keeping a single row per CDR3 protein. In the table there are around 300,000 distinct CDR3 sequences, approximately 12% of which are singletons. The specimen was blood. The origin of the receptors is a woman in her 30s with Graves' hyperthyroidism that later progressed to Graves' ophthalmopathy. Both conserved end residues are part of each CDR3. The D gene is left open where the match is weak.

D: NA; V: TRBV20-1; CDR3: CSAWGGGSFNEQFF
D: TRBD2; V: TRBV7-2; CDR3: CASSLDTRGSGEQYF
D: TRBD2; V: TRBV20-1; CDR3: CSAGRALETQYF
D: NA; V: TRBV19; CDR3: CASSGFHRDETQYF
D: NA; V: TRBV28; CDR3: CASSPAPLPNLFF
D: NA; V: TRBV29-1; CDR3: CSVVGTLNTGELFF
D: NA; V: TRBV18; CDR3: CASSQGGGRGQYF
D: TRBD2; V: TRBV2; CDR3: CAKRELAGGYEQYF
D: NA; V: TRBV10-3; CDR3: CAISSSGPPGNTIYF
D: NA; V: TRBV28; CDR3: CASSLRATETQYF
D: TRBD2; V: TRBV20-1; CDR3: CSARDRSGSPDTQYF
D: TRBD1; V: TRBV28; CDR3: CASSLETGNYNEQFF
D: NA; V: TRBV7-9; CDR3: CASSNQGLNTEAFF
D: NA; V: TRBV20-1; CDR3: CSAYEPGQLYYEQYF
D: TRBD2; V: TRBV9; CDR3: CASSVEGLAGATQYF
D: NA; V: TRBV19; CDR3: CASTASATNYGYTF
D: NA; V: TRBV7-3; CDR3: CASSSDVGEQYF
D: NA; V: TRBV7-9; CDR3: CASSSGQDTEAFF
D: NA; V: TRBV12-3/TRBV12-4; CDR3: CASRGTVNTGELFF
D: NA; V: TRBV27; CDR3: CASSLSTGFYEQYF
D: TRBD1; V: TRBV11-3; CDR3: CASSSRDSPYEQYF
D: TRBD2; V: TRBV20-1; CDR3: CSAAGTSHVEQYF
D: NA; V: TRBV6-4; CDR3: CASSDSVGSSTDTQYF
D: TRBD2; V: TRBV20-1; CDR3: CSAPSRAGGSYEQYF
D: TRBD1; V: TRBV3-1; CDR3: CASSLGTAGKNEQFF
D: TRBD2; V: TRBV28; CDR3: CASSRSGSLSYEQYF
D: NA; V: TRBV6-1; CDR3: CASSFEGGSYNEQFF
D: NA; V: TRBV7-3; CDR3: CASRAATTDTQYF
D: NA; V: TRBV19; CDR3: CASRSYNEQFF
D: NA; V: TRBV4-3; CDR3: CASSQVAGEQYF
D: NA; V: TRBV13; CDR3: CASSFYGQYF
D: NA; V: TRBV2; CDR3: CASTEGHRWADTQYF
D: NA; V: TRBV4-3; CDR3: CASSPAVDTDTQYF
D: NA; V: TRBV19; CDR3: CASSILHEKGTYEQYF
D: NA; V: TRBV12-3/TRBV12-4; CDR3: CASSSTDSEGWQPQHF
D: NA; V: TRBV7-3; CDR3: CASSLTSSGGGELFF
D: NA; V: TRBV4-1; CDR3: CASSQVQGWYQPQHF
D: TRBD1; V: TRBV12-3/TRBV12-4; CDR3: CASSQQGADTEAFF
D: TRBD2; V: TRBV5-1; CDR3: CASSQGLAVTGELFF
D: NA; V: TRBV7-3; CDR3: CASSPEGTDYNEQFF
D: NA; V: TRBV9; CDR3: CASSATSTRSYEQYF
D: NA; V: TRBV28; CDR3: CASSSGGGQTEAFF